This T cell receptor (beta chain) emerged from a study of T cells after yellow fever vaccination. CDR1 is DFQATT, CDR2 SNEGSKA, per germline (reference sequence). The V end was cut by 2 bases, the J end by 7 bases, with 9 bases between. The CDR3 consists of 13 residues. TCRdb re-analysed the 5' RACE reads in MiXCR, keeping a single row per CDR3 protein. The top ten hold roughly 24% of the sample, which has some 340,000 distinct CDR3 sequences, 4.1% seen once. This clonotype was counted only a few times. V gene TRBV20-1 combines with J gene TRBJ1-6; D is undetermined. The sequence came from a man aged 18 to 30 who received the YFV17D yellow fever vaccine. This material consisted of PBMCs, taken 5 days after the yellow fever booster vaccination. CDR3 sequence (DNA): TGCAGTGCTAGACCGCATTCCAATTCACCCCTCCACTTT. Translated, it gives CSARPHSNSPLHF.